The rows below give T cell receptor beta chains drawn from one sample of a study of CD4+ T cells in melanoma. Clones were read by immunoSEQ multiplex PCR, and TCRdb kept only the in-frame ones, dropping some. The data show around 16,000 clones, roughly four fifths seen once. Material: cells from a culture (not recorded whether cultured in vitro). Receptor source: a human donor with melanoma. CDR3s include the opening cysteine and the closing phenylalanine or tryptophan. D genes are given only for firm matches. Clone sizes are given selectively: once, few, many, or a class where the clone is expanded.

V gene,D gene,J gene,clone size,CDR3 DNA,CDR3 protein
TRBV18,NA,TRBJ1-6,NA,TGTGCCAGCTCGTCAGGAAATAATTCACCCCTCCACTTT,CASSSGNNSPLHF
TRBV15,NA,TRBJ1-4,NA,TGTGCCACCAGCTACAGGAAACAGACTAATGAAAAACTGTTTTTT,CATSYRKQTNEKLFF
TRBV5-4,NA,TRBJ1-2,NA,TGTGCCGGGGAGACGGAGTATGGCTACACCTTC,CAGETEYGYTF
TRBV9,TRBD1,TRBJ2-7,NA,TGTGCCAGCAGCACTACCAGGACAGGGTCTGACGAGCAGTACTTC,CASSTTRTGSDEQYF
TRBV5-5,NA,TRBJ1-4,NA,TGTGCCAGCAGCTTGAAGACACTGACTAATGAAAAACTGTTTTTT,CASSLKTLTNEKLFF
TRBV6-6,TRBD1,TRBJ1-4,NA,TGTGCCAGCAGTTCCGGGACAGGGTTAAAATATGAAAAACTGTTTTTT,CASSSGTGLKYEKLFF
TRBV4-1,NA,TRBJ1-2,NA,TGCGCCAGCAGCCAATCTCTAAGGGGAAGCAGCTATGGCTACACCTTC,CASSQSLRGSSYGYTF
TRBV5-6,NA,TRBJ1-1,once,TGTGCCAGCAGCCCTACAGACCACCCGGCTGAAGCTTTCTTT,CASSPTDHPAEAFF
TRBV18,NA,TRBJ1-2,NA,TGTGCCAGCTCTGGGGGGACGGTCTATGGCTACACCTTC,CASSGGTVYGYTF
TRBV7-3,TRBD1,TRBJ1-1,NA,TGTGCCAGCAGCTTAACAGGGGGCCCCAACACTGAAGCTTTCTTT,CASSLTGGPNTEAFF
TRBV10-2,TRBD1,TRBJ1-2,few,TGCGCCAGCAGTCCAGGGGGCAGCTACTCTAACTATGGCTACACCTTC,CASSPGGSYSNYGYTF
TRBV15,NA,TRBJ2-3,NA,TGTGCCACCAGCAGAGGACTGCAACTACAGGATACGCAGTATTTT,CATSRGLQLQDTQYF
TRBV9,NA,TRBJ1-1,NA,TGTGCCAGCAGCGTAACATTCCCAGGGGAAGCTTTCTTT,CASSVTFPGEAFF
TRBV18,NA,TRBJ2-7,few,TGTGCCAGCTCACCCACAGGAGGGGGACACGAGCAGTACTTC,CASSPTGGGHEQYF
TRBV30,NA,TRBJ1-2,once,TGTGCCTGGAGGTTAGGGAATAGAGGCTACACCTTC,CAWRLGNRGYTF
TRBV5-1,NA,TRBJ2-5,NA,TGCGCCAGCAGACGAACCAGTATCCAAGAGACCCAGTACTTC,CASRRTSIQETQYF
TRBV4-1,NA,TRBJ1-6,once,TGCGCCAGCAGCCAAGATCGCCGGGAATCACCCCTCCACTTT,CASSQDRRESPLHF
TRBV7-9,NA,TRBJ2-1,NA,TGTGCCAGCACTTTCGGGTACAATGAGCAGTTCTTC,CASTFGYNEQFF
TRBV29-1,TRBD1,TRBJ2-2,NA,TGCAGCGCCAGTAGGGACAGGGCCACCGGGGAGCTGTTTTTT,CSASRDRATGELFF
TRBV6-5,NA,TRBJ1-3,NA,TGTGCCAGCAGTTACTCGATGTCGGGCTATGGAAACACCATATATTTT,CASSYSMSGYGNTIYF
TRBV7-3,NA,TRBJ2-5,NA,TGTGCCAGCAGCTCCTCGACTAGTCAAGAGACCCAGTACTTC,CASSSSTSQETQYF
TRBV12-1,NA,TRBJ2-2,once,TGTGCCAGCAGGAGTGGCAGAGACACCGGGGAGCTGTTTTTT,CASRSGRDTGELFF
TRBV18,TRBD1,TRBJ1-4,NA,TGTGCCAGCTCACCGGGACAGGGGAATGAAAAACTGTTTTTT,CASSPGQGNEKLFF
TRBV5-1,NA,TRBJ2-3,few,TGCGCCAGCAACCGAGGGGGTAGCACAGATACGCAGTATTTT,CASNRGGSTDTQYF
TRBV2,NA,TRBJ2-7,NA,TGTGCCAGCTCGTTCCCGTTGTCCTACGAGCAGTACTTC,CASSFPLSYEQYF
TRBV6-5,TRBD1,TRBJ1-3,few,TGTGCCAGCAGGGGGGACAGGGGCTCTGGAAACACCATATATTTT,CASRGDRGSGNTIYF
TRBV15,NA,TRBJ1-5,NA,TGTGCCACCAGCAGAGCGGACGTACATAGCAATCAGCCCCAGCATTTT,CATSRADVHSNQPQHF
TRBV6-6,NA,TRBJ2-7,NA,TGTGCCAGCCTTTCAACTGGTGCTGGCGAGCAGTACTTC,CASLSTGAGEQYF
TRBV19,NA,TRBJ1-1,NA,TGTGCCAGTAGTATACAGGGTATGAACACTGAAGCTTTCTTT,CASSIQGMNTEAFF
TRBV19,NA,TRBJ1-2,NA,TGTGCCAGTAGTCTCTACGGGCAGGCTAACTATGGCTACACCTTC,CASSLYGQANYGYTF
TRBV4-2,NA,TRBJ2-1,NA,TGTGCCAGCAGCCAAGACCCCCAGCTCGACAATGAGCAGTTCTTC,CASSQDPQLDNEQFF
TRBV2,TRBD2,TRBJ2-7,NA,TGTGCCAGCAGTGGAGATTTGAGGCGGGGGGCGTTGTACGAGCAGTACTTC,CASSGDLRRGALYEQYF
TRBV18,TRBD1,TRBJ1-1,NA,TGTGCCAGCTCACTGGGACAGGGTGAAGCTTTCTTT,CASSLGQGEAFF
TRBV29-1,NA,TRBJ1-1,once,TGCAGCGTCGAAAGCAGGAGCGACACTGAAGCTTTCTTT,CSVESRSDTEAFF
TRBV14,NA,TRBJ1-2,NA,TGTGCCAGCAGCCACGGCCCCACCTATGGCTACACCTTC,CASSHGPTYGYTF
TRBV7-8,NA,TRBJ1-2,NA,TGTGCCAGCAGCTTTTATCAGGGGATGGACTTC,CASSFYQGMDF
TRBV5-1,NA,TRBJ2-3,NA,TGCGCCAGCAGCTTGGTCGGTACCTCAGATACGCAGTATTTT,CASSLVGTSDTQYF
TRBV15,TRBD1,TRBJ2-5,NA,TGTGCCACCAGCAGGAACAGGGGTGACCAAGAGACCCAGTACTTC,CATSRNRGDQETQYF
TRBV6-6,TRBD1,TRBJ1-2,NA,TGTGCCAGCAGCGACAGGGCCGGTTCAGGTGGCTACACCTTC,CASSDRAGSGGYTF
TRBV6-6,NA,TRBJ2-4,NA,TGTGCCAGCACGATTAAAAACATTCAGTACTTC,CASTIKNIQYF
TRBV7-9,NA,TRBJ2-5,NA,TGTGCCAGCAGCCTACTAAGAGGCGACCAAGAGACCCAGTACTTC,CASSLLRGDQETQYF